A selection of T cell receptor beta chains follows, all from one sample in a study of graft-versus-host responses after intestinal transplantation. Generated by immunoSEQ multiplex PCR, the TCRdb table keeps only in-frame clones and is missing some. This table has around 30,000 clones, about four fifths appearing once. The specimen comprised ileum tissue, sampled 98 days after intestinal transplantation. These receptors originate from a human patient who received an intestinal transplant, so some T cells may come from the graft donor. Both conserved end residues are part of each CDR3. Fields, in order: CDR3 length, J gene, V gene, clone size, D gene, CDR3 protein, CDR3 DNA. A D gene is named only where the DNA matches it firmly. Size is omitted from some rows. Given values are once, few, many or a class for expanded clones.

17	TRBJ1-3	TRBV5-1	NA	NA	CASSQIAGRDTGNTIYF	TGCGCCAGCAGCCAAATTGCGGGTCGGGACACTGGAAACACCATATATTTT
16	TRBJ1-2	TRBV6-5	NA	NA	CASSYSVRGGEKGYTF	TGTGCCAGCAGTTACTCCGTACGTGGGGGGGAGAAAGGCTACACCTTC
10	TRBJ1-2	TRBV20-1	NA	NA	CSAKSWGYTF	TGCAGTGCCAAATCCTGGGGCTACACCTTC
15	TRBJ2-3	TRBV9	NA	NA	CASSAPTASTDTQYF	TGTGCCAGCAGCGCCCCGACAGCTAGCACAGATACGCAGTATTTT
16	TRBJ1-4	TRBV11-2	NA	NA	CASSLDGRGFYEKLFF	TGTGCCAGCAGCTTAGATGGGAGGGGCTTTTATGAAAAACTGTTTTTT
17	TRBJ1-5	TRBV27	NA	TRBD1	CASSLRSDRVSNQPQHF	TGTGCCAGCAGTTTACGATCCGACAGGGTGAGCAATCAGCCCCAGCATTTT
16	TRBJ1-5	TRBV4-1	NA	TRBD1	CASSLDRRRGNQPQHF	TGCGCCAGCAGCCTGGACAGGCGGCGCGGCAATCAGCCCCAGCATTTT
15	TRBJ2-1	TRBV7-9	NA	TRBD2	CASSPGTSLFNEQFF	TGTGCCAGCAGCCCCGGGACTAGCTTATTCAATGAGCAGTTCTTC
14	TRBJ2-1	TRBV9	NA	NA	CASSGPGLFYEQFF	TGTGCCAGCAGCGGCCCGGGTCTTTTCTATGAGCAGTTCTTC
14	TRBJ1-5	TRBV5-4	NA	TRBD1	CASSYRGGNQPQHF	TGTGCCAGCAGCTACAGGGGGGGAAATCAGCCCCAGCATTTT
13	TRBJ2-7	TRBV6-5	NA	TRBD2	CASSLAGLYEQYF	TGTGCCAGCAGCCTAGCGGGGCTCTACGAGCAGTACTTC
14	TRBJ1-1	TRBV13	once	NA	CASSFGTGETEAFF	TGTGCCAGCAGCTTTGGCACGGGAGAGACTGAAGCTTTCTTT
14	TRBJ2-1	TRBV19	NA	TRBD2	CASSIAGTSGEQFF	TGTGCCAGTAGTATAGCAGGGACTAGTGGCGAGCAGTTCTTC
13	TRBJ1-2	TRBV9	NA	NA	CASSDQGLNGYTF	TGTGCCAGCAGTGACCAGGGTTTAAATGGCTACACCTTC
17	TRBJ1-3	TRBV5-1	NA	TRBD1	CASSLNPGQGSGNTIYF	TGCGCCAGCAGCCTAAATCCGGGACAGGGTTCTGGAAACACCATATATTTT
14	TRBJ1-3	TRBV18	few	NA	CASSPPYEGNTIYF	TGTGCCAGCTCACCCCCATACGAGGGAAACACCATATATTTT
15	TRBJ2-2	TRBV5-1	few	NA	CASSFLDSDAGELFF	TGCGCCAGCAGCTTTCTTGACAGCGATGCCGGGGAGCTGTTTTTT
17	TRBJ1-3	TRBV7-9	few	NA	CASSLFTRFGDGNTIYF	TGTGCCAGCAGCTTATTCACCCGCTTTGGGGATGGAAACACCATATATTTT
15	TRBJ1-3	TRBV10-3	NA	NA	CAISETDRRGNTIYF	TGTGCCATCAGTGAGACGGACAGACGAGGAAACACCATATATTTT
14	TRBJ1-3	TRBV18	NA	NA	CASSPGGAGNTIYF	TGTGCCAGCTCACCAGGGGGCGCTGGAAACACCATATATTTT
13	TRBJ2-1	TRBV7-9	NA	NA	CASSPGAVYEQFF	TGTGCCAGCAGCCCTGGGGCAGTCTATGAGCAGTTCTTC
11	TRBJ1-5	TRBV5-8	NA	NA	CASSLVEPQHF	TGTGCCAGCAGCTTGGTGGAGCCCCAGCATTTT
13	TRBJ2-7	TRBV19	once	NA	CASSIGGYYEQYF	TGTGCCAGTAGTATAGGAGGGTACTACGAGCAGTACTTC
19	TRBJ2-2	TRBV4-2	NA	NA	CASSQGIYPTRGRDGELFF	TGTGCCAGCAGCCAAGGAATCTACCCAACGCGGGGGCGGGACGGGGAGCTGTTTTTT
15	TRBJ1-5	TRBV6-1	NA	NA	CASFGGPSLDQPQHF	TGTGCCAGCTTCGGGGGCCCCAGCCTAGATCAGCCCCAGCATTTT
14	TRBJ1-6	TRBV11-2	NA	TRBD1	CASSLSGQSSPLHF	TGTGCCAGCAGCTTATCGGGACAGAGCTCACCCCTCCACTTT
16	TRBJ2-3	TRBV5-6	once	NA	CASSIQGVSSTDTQYF	TGTGCCAGCAGCATACAGGGTGTGTCAAGCACAGATACGCAGTATTTT
14	TRBJ1-1	TRBV19	NA	NA	CASSLRVMNTEAFF	TGTGCCAGTAGTCTCAGGGTTATGAACACTGAAGCTTTCTTT
13	TRBJ1-5	TRBV7-9	once	NA	CASSQGGNQPQHF	TGTGCCAGCAGCCAGGGCGGCAATCAGCCCCAGCATTTT
14	TRBJ2-7	TRBV15	NA	NA	CATSPHRALNEQYF	TGTGCCACCAGCCCCCACAGGGCTTTGAACGAGCAGTACTTC
12	TRBJ2-1	TRBV7-6	NA	TRBD1	CASSPTGHEQFF	TGTGCCAGCAGCCCGACAGGGCATGAGCAGTTCTTC
16	TRBJ2-1	TRBV11-3	NA	TRBD1	CASSSSQGIGYNEQFF	TGTGCCAGCAGCTCCTCACAGGGGATAGGCTACAATGAGCAGTTCTTC
13	TRBJ2-2	TRBV29-1	NA	TRBD1	CSVEQGAAGELFF	TGCAGCGTTGAACAGGGGGCGGCCGGGGAGCTGTTTTTT
12	TRBJ2-7	TRBV5-6	NA	NA	CASTKGWAKQYF	TGTGCCAGCACCAAGGGGTGGGCCAAGCAGTACTTC
16	TRBJ2-5	TRBV5-1	NA	NA	CASSLAVQGGQETQYF	TGCGCCAGCAGCTTGGCCGTTCAAGGGGGCCAAGAGACCCAGTACTTC
15	TRBJ2-7	TRBV5-1	NA	TRBD2	CASSLDGLAGDEQYF	TGCGCCAGCAGCTTGGACGGACTAGCGGGGGACGAGCAGTACTTC
16	TRBJ2-1	TRBV5-4	NA	NA	CASSLGGALSYNEQFF	TGTGCCAGCAGCTTAGGAGGGGCTCTCTCCTACAATGAGCAGTTCTTC
11	TRBJ2-1	TRBV2	NA	NA	CASFGFNEQFF	TGTGCCAGCTTTGGCTTCAATGAGCAGTTCTTC
20	TRBJ2-3	TRBV2	NA	NA	CASSEARYPRQIPSTDTQYF	TGTGCCAGCAGTGAAGCCCGATACCCGCGACAGATACCTAGCACAGATACGCAGTATTTT
13	TRBJ1-5	TRBV10-2	NA	NA	CASSSTVNQPQHF	TGCGCCAGCAGCTCGACAGTAAATCAGCCCCAGCATTTT
17	TRBJ2-1	TRBV4-1	NA	NA	CASSRGAQGDLYNEQFF	TGCGCCAGCAGCCGAGGAGCCCAGGGGGACTTATACAATGAGCAGTTCTTC
14	TRBJ1-1	TRBV19	NA	NA	CASSKVASNTEAFF	TGTGCCAGTAGTAAGGTGGCGTCGAACACTGAAGCTTTCTTT
12	TRBJ1-1	TRBV10-3	once	NA	CAINRMNTEAFF	TGTGCCATCAACCGTATGAACACTGAAGCTTTCTTT
15	TRBJ2-6	TRBV13	NA	NA	CASSPQGAGANVLTF	TGTGCCAGCAGCCCCCAGGGCGCTGGGGCCAACGTCCTGACTTTC
14	TRBJ2-1	TRBV7-9	NA	NA	CASSLAGAAREQFF	TGTGCCAGCAGCTTAGCGGGGGCTGCAAGGGAGCAGTTCTTC
13	TRBJ2-7	TRBV7-2	NA	NA	CASSLDGSYEQYF	TGTGCCAGCAGCTTAGACGGCAGTTACGAGCAGTACTTC
17	TRBJ1-2	TRBV19	NA	TRBD1	CASSGRQGQGPNYGYTF	TGTGCCAGTAGTGGGAGACAGGGACAAGGCCCTAACTATGGCTACACCTTC
13	TRBJ2-7	TRBV2	NA	NA	CASSELTRGEQYF	TGTGCCAGCAGTGAGCTCACTAGAGGCGAGCAGTACTTC
10	TRBJ2-1	TRBV20-1	NA	TRBD2	CSADRGGSLF	TGCAGTGCTGATCGGGGGGGCTCTCTCTTC
11	TRBJ2-1	TRBV4-1	NA	NA	CASSQHNEQFF	TGCGCCAGCAGCCAACACAATGAGCAGTTCTTC
13	TRBJ2-3	TRBV11-3	NA	NA	CASSFRGTDTQYF	TGTGCCAGCAGCTTCCGGGGCACAGATACGCAGTATTTT
14	TRBJ1-6	TRBV10-3	NA	TRBD1	CAISGTGFNSPLHF	TGTGCCATATCCGGGACAGGGTTTAATTCACCCCTCCACTTT
18	TRBJ1-5	TRBV18	NA	TRBD1	CASSPGRDRAYSNQPQHF	TGTGCCAGCTCACCAGGCCGGGACAGGGCATATAGCAATCAGCCCCAGCATTTT
15	TRBJ2-5	TRBV6-4	NA	NA	CASSDPYRVEETQYF	TGTGCCAGCAGTGACCCCTACAGGGTTGAAGAGACCCAGTACTTC
16	TRBJ2-1	TRBV19	NA	TRBD1	CASSIGVGTGLNEQFF	TGTGCCAGTAGTATTGGTGTCGGGACAGGACTTAATGAGCAGTTCTTC